Listed here are 16 T cell receptor beta chains from one sample, sequenced in a study of blood T cell repertoires in COVID-19. This table comes from immunoSEQ multiplex PCR, and its TCRdb copy is limited to in-frame clones, with some not included. The sample carries tens of thousands of clones, about four fifths recorded once. The sequencing sample was made of peripheral blood. The receptor set was obtained from a woman of 80 years or more with COVID-19, enrolled during active disease.

The V and J genes are TRBV15 and TRBJ2-3; tentatively, D is TRBD2 (6 bases). The germline CDR1 and CDR2 sequences are LNHNV and YYDKDF (reference sequence). The CDR3 consists of 12 residues. V gave up 8 bases and J gave up 2 bases, with 8 bases separating them. In DNA, the CDR3 is TGTGCCACCTTAGCGGACACAGATACGCAGTATTTT. It specifies CATLADTDTQYF. The variable domain in full, completed from reference TRBV15 and TRBJ2-3, reads DAMVIQNPRYQVTQFGKPVTLSCSQTLNHNVMYWYQQKSSQAPKLLFHYYDKDFNNEADTPDNFQSRRPNTSFCFLDIRSPGLGDTAMYLCATLADTDTQYFGPGTRLTVL.

CDR3 protein: CASSSVVGGEKLFF. CDR3 DNA: TGTGCCAGCAGCTCTGTGGTTGGCGGTGAAAAACTGTTTTTT. V and J are TRBV27 and TRBJ1-4, with D unclear. Trimming shortened V by 6 bases and J by 7 bases, and 15 bases separated the two germline ends. This CDR3 spans 14 amino acids. Germline-derived CDR1 and CDR2 are MNHEY and SMNVEV (reference sequence).

The genes are TRBV27 and TRBJ2-5; the D gene is possibly TRBD1 (6 bases). Germline CDR1 is MNHEY and CDR2 is SMNVEV (reference sequence). V lost 3 bases and J 3 bases, leaving 8 bases between the germline ends. The CDR3 spans 13 residues. This CDR3 reads CASSLSGEETQYF. The CDR3 region has the DNA TGTGCCAGCAGTTTGTCAGGGGAAGAGACCCAGTACTTC.

With regard to this clone: At one of its ends the junction is not consistent with the germline gene, which may arise from a read error. The chain links TRBV7-9 to TRBJ1-1; tentatively, D is TRBD1 (5 bases). Germline V gene sequence: CDR1 SEHNR, CDR2 FQNEAQ (reference sequence). The CDR3 contains 14 residues. CDR3 residues: CATSRTGGNTEAFF. In DNA form, the CDR3 reads TGTGCCACCAGCCGGACGGGGGGGAACACTGAAGCTTTCTTT.

This clone was seen once. The chain recombines TRBV12-3 or TRBV12-4 with TRBJ2-4, with D unclear. This CDR3 comprises 12 residues. V was clipped by 6 bases and J by 4 bases, with 7 bases between them. CDR3 loop: CASRANKNIQYF. The CDR3 DNA sequence: TGTGCCAGCAGAGCAAATAAAAACATTCAGTACTTC.

This rearrangement joins TRBV2 to TRBJ2-5; 12 nucleotides align to TRBD1. The CDR3 has 15 residues. Germline CDR1 is SNHLY and CDR2 is FYNNEI. V shed 9 bases and J 5 bases; nucleotides not matched to a gene: 10. The CDR3 is CASGVGQGAVETQYF. The CDR3 DNA reads TGTGCCAGTGGGGTGGGACAGGGGGCAGTGGAGACCCAGTACTTC.

The chain combines TRBV7-8 with TRBJ2-7; D ambiguous. Between the trimmed V and J ends, which lost 0 bases and 7 bases, there was a span of 16 bases. The CDR3 is made up of 15 amino acids. Germline-derived CDR1 and CDR2 are SGHVS and FQNEAQ. The DNA for the CDR3 is TGTGCCAGCAGCTTAGCCTTTCAGACTCGCCGGGAGCAGTACTTC. This translates into CASSLAFQTRREQYF.

This rearrangement joins TRBV19 to TRBJ2-1; 7 nucleotides match TRBD2. The CDR3 extends over 16 amino acids. Germline CDR1 reads LNHDA; CDR2 reads SQIVND (reference sequence). With V trimmed by 1 base and J by 6 bases, 9 bases remained unmatched. The CDR3 reads CASSIGSGTPRNEQFF. The CDR3 DNA sequence: TGTGCCAGTAGTATAGGAAGCGGGACCCCCCGCAATGAGCAGTTCTTC.

This clone has just one count. The CDR3 coding sequence is TGTGCCAGCAGCCCACCGGGGACAGTGGGATATGGCTACACCTTC. It is translated as CASSPPGTVGYGYTF. The gene calls are TRBV5-5 and TRBJ1-2, with 7 bases identical to TRBD1. Germline CDR1 is SGHKS and CDR2 is YYEKEE (reference sequence). This CDR3 has 15 amino acids. Unmatched junction bases numbered 11, after V lost 4 bases and J lost 5 bases.

The chain is built from TRBV10-1 and TRBJ2-2; D is uncertain. CDR3 length: 15 residues. Trimming shortened V by 2 bases and J by 6 bases, and 13 bases separated the two germline ends. Germline V gives CDR1 WNHNN, CDR2 SYGVQD (reference sequence). In DNA form, the CDR3 reads TGCGCCAGCAGTGAGCGCCCGGGTCTGTCCGGGGAGCTGTTTTTT. It is translated as CASSERPGLSGELFF.

The chain employs TRBV14 and TRBJ1-3; D unresolved. Germline V lookup: CDR1 SGHDN, CDR2 FVKESK. The CDR3 has 15 amino acids. V was pared by 2 bases and J by 0 bases, with 8 bases between. The CDR3: CASSQTKISGNTIYF. In DNA form, the CDR3 reads TGTGCCAGCAGCCAAACAAAAATCTCTGGAAACACCATATATTTT.

The genes are TRBV19 and TRBJ2-2, with 8 bases fitting TRBD1. V gave up 8 bases and J gave up 1 base; unmatched junction bases: 6. CDR1 is LNHDA and CDR2 is SQIVND in the germline V gene (reference sequence). The CDR3 runs 15 residues. The CDR3 loop reads CASQNRGRNTGELFF. CDR3 DNA: TGTGCCAGTCAGAACAGGGGGAGGAACACCGGGGAGCTGTTTTTT.

The chain employs TRBV9 and TRBJ2-5; D gene unclear. Deletions cut 0 bases from V and 4 bases from J, with 10 bases between. Germline V gene sequence: CDR1 SGDLS, CDR2 YYNGEE. There are 14 residues in the CDR3. CDR3 coding DNA: TGTGCCAGCAGCGTAGGGTGGTTTAGAGAGACCCAGTACTTC. Translating gives CASSVGWFRETQYF.

Note on this clone: The junction shows a germline mismatch at one end, possibly a read error. The V call is TRBV7-2, the J call TRBJ1-2; D gene unclear. The CDR3 length is 12 residues. Germline assignment: CDR1 SGHTA and CDR2 FQGNSA. The CDR3 region is CASKEGSYGYTF. The DNA for the CDR3 is TGTGCGAGCAAGGAGGGCTCCTATGGCTACACCTTC.

The V gene is TRBV6-5, the J gene TRBJ1-1; TRBD1 agrees at 8 bases. Germline-derived CDR1 and CDR2 are MNHEY and SVGAGI. The CDR3 length is 13 residues. The V and J ends lost 4 bases and 4 bases, in that order; junction bases with no gene match: 2. The CDR3 sequence: CASSFTGGTEAFF. The CDR3 DNA sequence: TGTGCCAGCAGTTTTACAGGGGGCACTGAAGCTTTCTTT.

This chain links TRBV7-8 with TRBJ2-7; 7 bases agree with TRBD2. There are 13 residues in the CDR3. CDR1 is SGHVS and CDR2 is FQNEAQ in the germline V gene. Germline trimming cut 6 bases from V and 5 bases from J; bases unmatched to any gene: 7. The CDR3 loop is CASRREIENEQYF. The CDR3 region has the DNA TGTGCCAGCAGGCGGGAGATTGAGAACGAGCAGTACTTC.